The sequence of this T cell receptor (beta chain) was determined in a study of blood T cell repertoires in COVID-19. About the research overall: Collection of acute and convalescent COVID-19 samples took place in the United States, Italy and Spain. From T cells, B-cell-depleted T cells, or PBMCs came the material, which was cDNA or gDNA.

This CDR3 region has 17 residues. J gave up 6 bases and V 3 bases, and 11 bases lay outside the gene matches. Germline V lookup: CDR1 SGHDN, CDR2 FVKESK. Per the study methods: Reference gene primer amplification in the assay estimated nucleated cell counts. Using immunoSEQ multiplex PCR, the repertoire was profiled, and TCRdb retains in-frame clones only, with some absent. V, J and clone size are taken as reported in that table, and D and trimming were inferred from the DNA itself. Among some 350,000 clones listed, about 87% were seen once. This sequence was found in a woman in her 50s with COVID-19, enrolled during active disease. The gene calls are TRBV14 and TRBJ1-2, with 12 bases fitting TRBD1. The sample was peripheral blood. CDR3 in amino acids: CASSQDRPGQGANGYTF. The CDR3, as DNA: TGTGCCAGCAGCCAGGATAGGCCGGGACAGGGGGCAAATGGCTACACCTTC.